The T cell receptor beta chain described here comes from a study of shared clonotypes between healthy human individuals. This CDR3 is 15 amino acids long. The germline gives CDR1 MDHEN, CDR2 SYDVKM. V gave up 6 bases and J gave up 2 bases, with 16 bases separating them. Replicate sorted-subset PCRs were loaded with approximately 190 ng DNA, tens of thousands of T cell genomes. Method: immunoSEQ multiplex PCR; TCRdb's copy keeps in-frame clones and lacks some. The repertoire holds over a million clones, 78% seen once, with more than 0.5% in the top ten. The receptor was isolated from a man younger than 35 in good health. Some clones in this sample may be carry-over from other donors' samples. The sequencing sample was made of memory CD4+ T cells from PBMCs. Sample subset: CD45RA-negative fraction. The chain joins TRBV28 to TRBJ1-2, with a possible D match to TRBD1 (6 bases). CDR3: CASSLGGAPNYGYTF. The CDR3 nucleotides read TGTGCCAGCAGCTTGGGGGGGGCCCCAAACTATGGCTACACCTTC.